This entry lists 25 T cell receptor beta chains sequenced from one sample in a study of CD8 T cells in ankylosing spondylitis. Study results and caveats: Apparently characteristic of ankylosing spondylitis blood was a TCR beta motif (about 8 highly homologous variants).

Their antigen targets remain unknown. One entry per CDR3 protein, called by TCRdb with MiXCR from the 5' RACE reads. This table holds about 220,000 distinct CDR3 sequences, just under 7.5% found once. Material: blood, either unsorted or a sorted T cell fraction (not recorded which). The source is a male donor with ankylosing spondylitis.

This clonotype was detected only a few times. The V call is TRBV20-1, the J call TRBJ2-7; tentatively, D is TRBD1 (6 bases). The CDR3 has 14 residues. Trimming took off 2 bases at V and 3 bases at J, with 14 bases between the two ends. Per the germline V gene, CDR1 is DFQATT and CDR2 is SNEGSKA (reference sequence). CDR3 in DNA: TGCAGTGCTAGATCGACAGGTGGCGGCTACGAGCAGTACTTC. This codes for CSARSTGGGYEQYF.

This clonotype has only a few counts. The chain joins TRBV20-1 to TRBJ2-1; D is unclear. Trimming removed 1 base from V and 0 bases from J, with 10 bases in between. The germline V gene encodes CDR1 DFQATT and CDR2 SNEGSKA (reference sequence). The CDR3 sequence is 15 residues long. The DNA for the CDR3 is TGCAGTGCTAGAGGGGCGATTAGCTCCTACAATGAGCAGTTCTTC. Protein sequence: CSARGAISSYNEQFF.

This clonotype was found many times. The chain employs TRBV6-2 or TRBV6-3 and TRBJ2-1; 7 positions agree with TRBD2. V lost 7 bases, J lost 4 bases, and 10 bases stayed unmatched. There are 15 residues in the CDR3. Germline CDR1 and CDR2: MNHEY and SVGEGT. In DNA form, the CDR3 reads TGTGCCAGCAACCTAGGGAGGGGCTTGTACAATGAGCAGTTCTTC. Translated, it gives CASNLGRGLYNEQFF.

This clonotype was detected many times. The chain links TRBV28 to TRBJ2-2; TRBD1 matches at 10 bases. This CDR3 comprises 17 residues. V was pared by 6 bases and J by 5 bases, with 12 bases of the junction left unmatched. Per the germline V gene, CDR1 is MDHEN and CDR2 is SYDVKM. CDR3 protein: CASRTRTGGPVTGELFF. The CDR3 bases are TGTGCCAGCAGGACCCGGACAGGGGGTCCCGTTACCGGGGAGCTGTTTTTT. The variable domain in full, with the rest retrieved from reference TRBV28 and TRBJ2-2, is DVKVTQSSRYLVKRTGEKVFLECVQDMDHENMFWYRQDPGLGLRLIYFSYDVKMKEKGDIPEGYSVSREKKERFSLILESASTNQTSMYLCASRTRTGGPVTGELFFGEGSRLTVL.

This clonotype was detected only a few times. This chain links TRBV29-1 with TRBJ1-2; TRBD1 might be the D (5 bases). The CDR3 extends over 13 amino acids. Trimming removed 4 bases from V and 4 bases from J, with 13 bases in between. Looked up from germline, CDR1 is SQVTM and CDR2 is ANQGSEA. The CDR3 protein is CSVVPGQFYGYTF. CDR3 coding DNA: TGCAGCGTTGTTCCAGGGCAGTTCTATGGCTACACCTTC.

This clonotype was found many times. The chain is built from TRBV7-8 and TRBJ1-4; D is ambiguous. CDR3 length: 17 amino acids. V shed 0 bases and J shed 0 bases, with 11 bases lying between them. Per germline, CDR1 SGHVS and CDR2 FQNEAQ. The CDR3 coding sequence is TGTGCCAGCAGCTTAGCGCCCGTGCGTGCAACTAATGAAAAACTGTTTTTT. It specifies CASSLAPVRATNEKLFF.

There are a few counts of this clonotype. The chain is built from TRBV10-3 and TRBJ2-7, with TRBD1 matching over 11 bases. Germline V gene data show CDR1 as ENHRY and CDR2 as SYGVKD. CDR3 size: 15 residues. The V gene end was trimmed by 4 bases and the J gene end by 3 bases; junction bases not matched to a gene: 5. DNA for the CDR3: TGTGCCATCAGTGGGGTGGGACAGGGGGACTACGAGCAGTACTTC. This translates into CAISGVGQGDYEQYF.

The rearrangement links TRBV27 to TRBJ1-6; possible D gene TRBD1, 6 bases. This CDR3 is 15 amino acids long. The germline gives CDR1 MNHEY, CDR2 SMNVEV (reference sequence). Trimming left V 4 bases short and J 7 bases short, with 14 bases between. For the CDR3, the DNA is TGTGCCAGCAGTTGGTGGACAGCTGGGAATTCACCCCTCCACTTT. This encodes CASSWWTAGNSPLHF.

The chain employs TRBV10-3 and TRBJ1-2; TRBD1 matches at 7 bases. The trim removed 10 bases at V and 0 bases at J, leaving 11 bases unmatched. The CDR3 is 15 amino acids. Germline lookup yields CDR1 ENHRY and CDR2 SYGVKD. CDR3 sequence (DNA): TGTGCCACCGAGAACGACAGGGCGACTAACTATGGCTACACCTTC. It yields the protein CATENDRATNYGYTF.

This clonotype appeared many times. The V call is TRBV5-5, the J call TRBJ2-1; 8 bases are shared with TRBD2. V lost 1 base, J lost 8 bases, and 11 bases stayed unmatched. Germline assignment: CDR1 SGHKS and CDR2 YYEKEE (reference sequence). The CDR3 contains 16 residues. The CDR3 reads CASSLSAPGLEDEQFF. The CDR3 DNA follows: TGTGCCAGCAGCTTGTCAGCGCCGGGACTAGAAGATGAGCAGTTCTTC.

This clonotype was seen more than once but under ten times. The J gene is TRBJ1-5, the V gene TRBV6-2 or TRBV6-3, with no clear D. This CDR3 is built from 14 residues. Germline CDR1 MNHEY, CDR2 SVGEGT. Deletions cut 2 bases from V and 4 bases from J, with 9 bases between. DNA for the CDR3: TGTGCCAGCAGTTACGGGTCAGATAATCAGCCCCAGCATTTT. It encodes CASSYGSDNQPQHF.

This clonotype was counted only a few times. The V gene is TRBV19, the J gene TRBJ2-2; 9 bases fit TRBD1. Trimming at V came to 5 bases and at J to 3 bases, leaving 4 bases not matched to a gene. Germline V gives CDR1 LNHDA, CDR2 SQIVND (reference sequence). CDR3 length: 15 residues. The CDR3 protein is CASSHRGQYTGELFF. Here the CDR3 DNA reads TGTGCCAGTAGTCACAGGGGGCAGTACACCGGGGAGCTGTTTTTT.

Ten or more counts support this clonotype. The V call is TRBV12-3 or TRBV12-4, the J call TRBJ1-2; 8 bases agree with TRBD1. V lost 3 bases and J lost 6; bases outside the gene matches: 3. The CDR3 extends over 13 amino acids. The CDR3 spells CASSFRTGHGYTF. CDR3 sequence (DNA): TGTGCCAGCAGTTTTCGGACAGGGCATGGCTACACCTTC.

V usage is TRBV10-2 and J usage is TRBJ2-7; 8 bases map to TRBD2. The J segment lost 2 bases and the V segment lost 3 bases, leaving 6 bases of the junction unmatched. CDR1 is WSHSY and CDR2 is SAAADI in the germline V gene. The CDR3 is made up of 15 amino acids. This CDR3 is CASSEIAGRPYEQYF. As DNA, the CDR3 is TGCGCCAGCAGTGAAATAGCGGGGAGACCCTACGAGCAGTACTTC.

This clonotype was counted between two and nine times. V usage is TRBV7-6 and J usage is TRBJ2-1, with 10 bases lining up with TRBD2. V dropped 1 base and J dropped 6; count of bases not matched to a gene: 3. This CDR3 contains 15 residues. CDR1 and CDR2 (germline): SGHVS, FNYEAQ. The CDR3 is CASSLVSGGVNEQFF. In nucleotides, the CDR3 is TGTGCCAGCAGCTTAGTCAGCGGGGGGGTCAATGAGCAGTTCTTC.

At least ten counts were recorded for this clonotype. Here the CDR3 reads CASRSPAGYEQYF. The DNA for the CDR3 is TGTGCCAGCCGGAGTCCTGCGGGATACGAGCAGTACTTC. The genes are TRBV7-9 and TRBJ2-7; maybe TRBD2 (6 bases). The CDR3 spans 13 residues. With 8 bases removed from V and 4 bases from J, the gap between germline ends came to 15 bases. From germline, CDR1 is SEHNR and CDR2 FQNEAQ (reference sequence).

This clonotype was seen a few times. The CDR3 coding sequence is TGTGCCTGGAGTGTGGCGGGCCCCACAGATACGCAGTATTTT. Protein sequence: CAWSVAGPTDTQYF. The chain combines TRBV30 with TRBJ2-3, with TRBD2 as a possible D gene (5 bases). Between the trimmed V and J ends, which lost 0 bases and 2 bases, there was a span of 9 bases. The CDR3 contains 14 residues. The germline gives CDR1 GTSNPN, CDR2 SVGIG (reference sequence).

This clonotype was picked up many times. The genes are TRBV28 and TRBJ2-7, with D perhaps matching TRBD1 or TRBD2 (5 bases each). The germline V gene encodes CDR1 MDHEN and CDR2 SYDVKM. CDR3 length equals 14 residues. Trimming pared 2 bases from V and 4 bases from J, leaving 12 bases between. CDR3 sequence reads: CASSLLEGRYEQYF. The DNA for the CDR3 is TGTGCCAGCAGTTTACTTGAGGGGCGTTACGAGCAGTACTTC.

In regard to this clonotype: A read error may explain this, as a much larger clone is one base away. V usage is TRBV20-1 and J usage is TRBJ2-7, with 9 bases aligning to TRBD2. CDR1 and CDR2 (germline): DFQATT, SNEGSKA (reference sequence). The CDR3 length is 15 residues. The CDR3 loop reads CCAETTSGPSYEQYF. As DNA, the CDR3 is TGCTGTGCTGAGACCACTAGCGGGCCATCCTACGAGCAGTACTTC.

CDR3 DNA sequence: TGCAGTGCTAGAGGGGATCTAGCGGGGGGCTCCTACGAGCAGTACTTC. Residues: CSARGDLAGGSYEQYF. This sequence joins TRBV20-1 and TRBJ2-7, with 11 bases lining up with TRBD2. This CDR3 is 16 amino acids long. In germline, CDR1 is DFQATT, CDR2 SNEGSKA (reference sequence). Trimming took 1 base from V and 0 from J; bases not matched to a gene: 5.

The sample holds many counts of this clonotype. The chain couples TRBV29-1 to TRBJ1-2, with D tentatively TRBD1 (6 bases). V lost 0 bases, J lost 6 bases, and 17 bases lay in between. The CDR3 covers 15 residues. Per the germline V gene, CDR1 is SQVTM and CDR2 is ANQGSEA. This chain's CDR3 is CSVEDREGEGDGYTF. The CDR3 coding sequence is TGCAGCGTTGAAGATCGAGAGGGGGAAGGGGATGGCTACACCTTC.

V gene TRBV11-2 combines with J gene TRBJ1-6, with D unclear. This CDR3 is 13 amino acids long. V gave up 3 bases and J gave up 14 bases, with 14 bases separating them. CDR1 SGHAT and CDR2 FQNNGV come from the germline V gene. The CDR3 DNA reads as TGTGCCAGCAGCTTTGGAGGGCTCTCCTCCCTCCACTTT. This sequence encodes CASSFGGLSSLHF.

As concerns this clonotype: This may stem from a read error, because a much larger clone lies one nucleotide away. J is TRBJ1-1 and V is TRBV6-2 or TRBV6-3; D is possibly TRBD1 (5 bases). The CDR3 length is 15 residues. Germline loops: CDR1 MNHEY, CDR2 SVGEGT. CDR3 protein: CTSSYPLQGMAEAFF. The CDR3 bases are TGTACCAGCAGTTACCCATTGCAGGGAATGGCTGAAGCTTTCTTT.

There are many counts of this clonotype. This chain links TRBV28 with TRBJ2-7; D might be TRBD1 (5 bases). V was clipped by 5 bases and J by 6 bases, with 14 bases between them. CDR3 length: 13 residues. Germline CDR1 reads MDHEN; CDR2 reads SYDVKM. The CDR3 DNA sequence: TGTGCCAGCAGTGTCACACAGGTCTCCGAGCAGTACTTC. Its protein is CASSVTQVSEQYF. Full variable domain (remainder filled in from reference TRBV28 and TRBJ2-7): DVKVTQSSRYLVKRTGEKVFLECVQDMDHENMFWYRQDPGLGLRLIYFSYDVKMKEKGDIPEGYSVSREKKERFSLILESASTNQTSMYLCASSVTQVSEQYFGPGTRLTVT.

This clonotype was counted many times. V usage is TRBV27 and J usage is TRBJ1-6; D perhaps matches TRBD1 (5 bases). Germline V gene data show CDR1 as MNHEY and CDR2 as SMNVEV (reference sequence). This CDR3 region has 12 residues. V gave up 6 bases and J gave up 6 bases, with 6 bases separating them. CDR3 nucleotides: TGTGCCAGCAGGGGGGGTAATTCACCCCTCCACTTT. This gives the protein CASRGGNSPLHF.